This T cell receptor beta chain was obtained from a study of T cell repertoires in cytomegalovirus infection (dated by TCRdb to 2018 to 2020). About the study as a whole: The HLA type of each donor mattered for the analysis, because public TCR beta signatures pointed to carriage of CMV infection along with the matching HLA type. Summary of the overall study and its limitations: The ex vivo response was dominated by HLA-C-restricted CMV-specific TCR beta clonotypes, which also provided the single most frequent clonotype in two of eight donors. Carriers of CMV infection plus the relevant HLA type were discriminated by the cumulative frequency of public TCR beta family members in the study cohort and in an independent roughly 370-donor cohort.

This clonotype was recorded many times. There is no known antigen for this receptor. There are no base qualities to consult, and no much larger clone falls within one base. The listed sequencing device is Illumina HiSeq 1500. TCRdb trimmed public reads at Q25 via fastp, called clones via MiXCR and kept in-frame beta chains. CDR3 protein sequences are deduplicated, and each keeps its most common genes and DNA. This sample holds some 300,000 distinct CDR3 sequences; about 13% were observed only once. The ten largest clones capture around 8.1% of the sample. Source material: PBMCs. The receptor was isolated from a human donor in good health (CMV status not recorded). Some clones in this sample may be carry-over from other donors' samples.

The CDR3: CASSLGYSGGLTEAFF. The DNA reads TGTGCCAGCAGCTTAGGATATTCAGGGGGTTTGACTGAAGCTTTCTTT. The sequence is built from TRBV7-6 and TRBJ1-1; TRBD1 lines up with 7 middle nucleotides. Based on the germline V gene, the CDR1 and CDR2 sequences are SGHVS and FNYEAQ. The CDR3 runs 16 residues from the cysteine to the phenylalanine. Only the CDR3 DNA stays, 48 bases, in frame from base 1. V is pruned by 1 base and J by 5 bases, leaving 10 bases of the junction without a gene match.